What follows is one T cell receptor beta chain and its context. As yet, its antigen is unknown. The sample comes from a study of shared clonotypes between healthy human individuals. Across the study: The cohort had two women and three men, ages 18 to 49. Researchers assigned three CD4 naive, three CD4 memory, two CD8 naive and one CD8 memory plate to each donor. Overall study results and limits: The genetic and exposure-history diversity represented was limited by few donors. About 5% was the fraction of naive CD4 clonotypes found shared across four donors.

Clones were read by immunoSEQ multiplex PCR, and TCRdb kept only the in-frame ones, dropping some. The profile shows about 2,200,000 clones, 90% to 95% of them singletons. The germline CDR1 and CDR2 sequences are MRHNA and SNTAGT. The ends were cut back, 6 bases at V and 7 bases at J, with 15 bases in the middle. The CDR3 runs 14 residues. Naive CD8 cells lacked CD45RO, underwent positive selection for CCR7 and left out terminally differentiated effector memory CD45RA+ cells. Sequences were obtained from naive CD8+ T cells from PBMCs. This sequence joins TRBV6-4 and TRBJ1-4; the D is unclear. This TCR was recovered from a man younger than 35 in good health. Some clones in this sample may be carry-over from other donors' samples. In nucleotides, the CDR3 is TGTGCCAGCAGCCAATCGAGTCTTAGTGAAAAACTGTTTTTT. This translates into CASSQSSLSEKLFF.